The 2 T cell receptor beta chains reported below all come from one sample, sequenced in a study of blood T cell repertoires in COVID-19. The protocol was immunoSEQ multiplex PCR, while the TCRdb copy is restricted to in-frame clones and leaves out a portion. Of approximately 210,000 clones in the sample, about nine tenths were seen once. The sample comprised peripheral blood. These receptors were taken from a man aged 30 to 45 who had recovered from COVID-19.

The chain has TRBV9 and TRBJ1-5; D gene unclear. In germline, CDR1 is SGDLS, CDR2 YYNGEE. The CDR3 loop spans 14 amino acids. Trimming stripped 0 bases from V and 9 bases from J, with 13 bases between. CDR3 protein: CASSVDPVFGPQHF. CDR3 coding DNA: TGTGCCAGCAGCGTAGATCCGGTCTTTGGGCCCCAGCATTTT. Supplemented by reference TRBV9 and TRBJ1-5, the full variable domain reads DSGVTQTPKHLITATGQRVTLRCSPRSGDLSVYWYQQSLDQGLQFLIQYYNGEERAKGNILERFSAQQFPDLHSELNLSSLELGDSALYFCASSVDPVFGPQHFGDGTRLSIL.

The chain has TRBV6-1 and TRBJ1-2; TRBD1 agrees at 7 bases. The V gene's germline CDR1 is MNHNS and CDR2 SASEGT. The CDR3 is made up of 16 amino acids. Germline trimming cut 0 bases from V and 4 bases from J; bases unmatched to any gene: 8. The CDR3 spells CASSEALRGPFYGYTF. The CDR3, as DNA: TGTGCCAGCAGTGAAGCGCTTAGGGGGCCCTTCTATGGCTACACCTTC.